This T cell receptor (beta chain) was retrieved from a study of blood T cell repertoires in COVID-19 (dated by TCRdb to about 2020). About the investigation overall: Samples covering the acute and convalescent phases of COVID-19 were provided by collaborators in the United States, Italy and Spain. Samples came from the ongoing ImmuneRACE study (first 160 participants) plus 1,254 subjects from 6 global collaborators. Where available, HLA class I and class II types were taken from metadata supplied by the sample provider and were not determined by assay-based typing. A freely available public database, intended as a resource for researchers studying the immune response to SARS-CoV-2, is where the repertoires were released. Nearly every sample came with metadata listing a de-identified subject ID, COVID-19 status, age in years and sex. Deeply sampled blood TCRbeta repertoires from subjects exposed to, actively infected with, or recovered from COVID-19 were included in the dataset. The prospective study material was composed of cDNA or gDNA derived from T cells, B-cell-depleted T cells, or PBMCs.

V gives up 3 bases and J gives up 3 bases, and the segment between their germline ends measures 12 bases. According to the germline V gene, CDR1 reads SGHAT and CDR2 reads FQNNGV. Counted from cysteine to phenylalanine, this CDR3 has 15 amino acids. Only the CDR3 portion is preserved as DNA: 45 bases, with reading frame beginning at the first base. About this clone itself: No antigen is known for it. The input lacks base qualities; no much larger clone sits a single base away.

TCRbeta CDR3 regions were amplified from genomic DNA by means of the immunoSEQ Assay, a bias-controlled multiplex PCR. Under the source paper's analysis protocol: The number of nucleated cells in each sample was estimated by amplification of reference gene primers within the assay. To quantify the absolute abundance of each unique TCRbeta CDR3 rearrangement, sequence reads were collapsed and filtered. For each sample, productive Simpson clonality was calculated as the square root of Simpson's diversity index across productive rearrangements. Drawn from immuneACCESS, this table holds only the in-frame rearrangements with V and J called that TCRdb kept. Clones are partly lost; checked studies trace under half to an unresolved V gene and leave the rest unexplained. V and J calls and clone size follow that table, whereas D and trimming were derived from the DNA. This sample gives about 150,000 clones in total; approximately 90% of them show up just once. 15% of the sample rests with the top ten.

Collaborating institutions collected whole blood in K2EDTA tubes following their own protocols. For TCRbeta analysis, collaborators shipped samples as frozen whole blood, isolated PBMCs, or DNA extracted from either of those sample types. Broader findings and caveats from the paper: The quantity of clinical and demographic metadata differed by source and by participant and was supplied without curation.

The receptor's source is a woman aged 40 to 49 with acute or convalescent COVID-19. The rearrangement combines TRBV11-2 with TRBJ2-1, with a weak D call of TRBD2 (6 bases match). The sequenced sample consisted of peripheral blood. The base sequence is TGTGCCAGCAGCTTTGGTACTAGCTTCTACAATGAGCAGTTCTTC. The resulting protein is CASSFGTSFYNEQFF.